Listed here are 24 T cell receptor beta chains from one sample, sequenced in a study of blood T cell repertoires in COVID-19. TCRdb's copy holds only in-frame clones and misses some; the assay was immunoSEQ multiplex PCR. The table has 350,000 to 400,000 clones, approximately 84% seen once. The sequenced sample was PBMCs or T cells enriched from blood (not recorded which). These receptors were obtained from a woman aged 25 to 39 who had recovered from COVID-19.

CDR3 nucleotide sequence: TGCGCCAGCAGTGACTCTAGCGGGGGCTCCTACGAGCAGTACTTC. Protein: CASSDSSGGSYEQYF. The rearrangement uses TRBV10-1 and TRBJ2-7, with 10 nucleotides matching TRBD2. After removal of 3 bases from V and 0 bases from J, the junction contained 2 bases not matched to a gene. The germline V gene encodes CDR1 WNHNN and CDR2 SYGVQD (reference sequence). The CDR3 is 15 residues long.

CDR3 in amino acids: CASSFSSRYEQFF. In nucleotides, the CDR3 is TGTGCCAGCAGCTTCTCTAGCAGGTATGAGCAGTTCTTC. The J gene is TRBJ2-1, the V gene TRBV7-9, with D maybe TRBD2 (5 bases). This CDR3 has 13 amino acids. The V end lost 3 bases, the J end lost 8 bases, and 11 bases lay between the germline ends. Germline CDR1 is SEHNR and CDR2 is FQNEAQ (reference sequence).

This chain connects TRBV7-3 to TRBJ2-3; D possibly corresponds to TRBD2 (7 bases). The CDR3 loop spans 14 amino acids. Trimming took 0 bases from V and 5 from J, leaving 9 bases between them. Germline CDR1 and CDR2: SGHTA and FQGTGA. DNA of the CDR3: TGTGCCAGCAGCTTAACGGGGGGGCAAGATACGCAGTATTTT. This sequence encodes CASSLTGGQDTQYF.

This clone was seen only a few times. The rearrangement links TRBV6-4 to TRBJ2-3, with TRBD2 identical over 10 bases. Germline CDR1 is MRHNA and CDR2 is SNTAGT. The CDR3 consists of 15 residues. Trimming cost V 4 bases and J 0 bases; bases outside gene matches: 1. The CDR3 nucleotides are TGTGCCAGCAGTGCGACTAGCGGGAGCACAGATACGCAGTATTTT. This sequence encodes CASSATSGSTDTQYF.

This sequence joins TRBV6-1 and TRBJ2-1; D might be TRBD2 (7 bases). V shed 1 base and J shed 3 bases, with 13 bases lying between them. The CDR3 spans 16 residues. CDR1 and CDR2 (germline): MNHNS, SASEGT. CDR3 region: CASSEVGGALYNEQFF. The CDR3 bases are TGTGCCAGCAGTGAAGTGGGGGGGGCCCTCTACAATGAGCAGTTCTTC.

The chain combines TRBV2 with TRBJ2-7; 8 bases fit TRBD1. CDR3 length: 14 residues. After removal of 6 bases from V and 4 bases from J, the junction contained 8 bases not matched to a gene. Germline V CDR1 and CDR2: SNHLY, FYNNEI. In nucleotides, the CDR3 is TGTGCCAGCAGGGACAGGGAGGTGGGTTACGAGCAGTACTTC. Encoded protein: CASRDREVGYEQYF.

The V call is TRBV7-9, the J call TRBJ1-1, with TRBD1 identical over 7 bases. The CDR3 is 17 residues long. V lost 2 bases to trimming and J lost 1 base; unmatched junction nucleotides: 10. Germline values: CDR1 SEHNR, CDR2 FQNEAQ (reference sequence). The CDR3 sequence: CASSLFPQGVGNTEAFF. Here the CDR3 DNA reads TGTGCCAGCAGCTTATTTCCCCAGGGGGTAGGGAACACTGAAGCTTTCTTT.

V usage is TRBV19 and J usage is TRBJ2-7, with 11 bases that match TRBD2. The germline gives CDR1 LNHDA, CDR2 SQIVND (reference sequence). This CDR3 has 15 residues. V lost 2 bases, J lost 5 bases, and 5 bases stayed unmatched. The CDR3 protein is CASSILLAGVDEQYF. The CDR3 nucleotides are TGTGCCAGTAGTATACTACTAGCGGGAGTCGACGAGCAGTACTTC.

Worth noting for this clone: This CDR3 is also generated by other DNA sequences in the sample. The chain uses TRBV11-3 and TRBJ1-1; no firm D call. The CDR3 consists of 13 residues. Between the trimmed V and J ends, which lost 5 bases and 0 bases, there was a span of 7 bases. Germline V CDR1 and CDR2: SGHNT, YENEEA. The CDR3, as DNA: TGTGCCAGCAGCCTATATATGAACACTGAAGCTTTCTTT. Translating it yields CASSLYMNTEAFF.

J is TRBJ2-5 and V is TRBV5-1, with 9 positions matching TRBD2. The CDR3 totals 20 residues. Germline values: CDR1 SGHRS, CDR2 YFSETQ. The trim removed 4 bases at V and 5 bases at J, leaving 24 bases unmatched. The DNA for the CDR3 is TGCGCCAGCAGCACCCAGTTAGCGGGAGCGGAACGGGGGTGGTACGAGACCCAGTACTTC. Amino acids: CASSTQLAGAERGWYETQYF.

J is TRBJ2-7 and V is TRBV29-1, with a tentative D call TRBD2 (5 bases). Germline CDR1 and CDR2: SQVTM and ANQGSEA. There are 13 residues in the CDR3. V lost 2 bases to trimming and J lost 3 bases, with 11 bases between them. CDR3 loop: CSVELVRDYEQYF. The CDR3, as DNA: TGCAGCGTTGAATTGGTGAGGGACTACGAGCAGTACTTC.

The count of this clone is one. The chain couples TRBV27 to TRBJ2-1; a possible D gene is TRBD2 (7 bases). CDR3 size: 13 residues. Germline-derived CDR1 and CDR2 are MNHEY and SMNVEV (reference sequence). Trimming cost V 7 bases and J 8 bases, with 15 bases left between them. The CDR3, as DNA: TGTGCCAGCATGGGGGGGGCGGGGGATGAGCAGTTCTTC. Protein product: CASMGGAGDEQFF.

The chain combines TRBV7-2 with TRBJ1-4; no clear D. Trimming pared 5 bases from V and 7 bases from J, leaving 11 bases between. The CDR3 contains 13 residues. Germline V gives CDR1 SGHTA, CDR2 FQGNSA. As DNA, the CDR3 is TGTGCCAGCAGCCCCCCGACACGTGAAAAACTGTTTTTT. Its protein is CASSPPTREKLFF. Filled out from reference TRBV7-2 and TRBJ1-4, the complete variable domain reads GAGVSQSPSNKVTEKGKDVELRCDPISGHTALYWYRQSLGQGLEFLIYFQGNSAPDKSGLPSDRFSAERTGGSVSTLTIQRTQQEDSAVYLCASSPPTREKLFFGSGTQLSVL.

V and J are TRBV5-1 and TRBJ2-2, with a tentative D call TRBD1 (6 bases). The V end was cut by 2 bases, the J end by 3 bases, with 14 bases between. The CDR3 covers 16 residues. Germline CDR1 SGHRS, CDR2 YFSETQ. The CDR3 nucleotides are TGCGCCAGCAGCTTTTACCGGGACACCTACACCGGGGAGCTGTTTTTT. Translation gives CASSFYRDTYTGELFF.

CDR3: CASSFSDSGARSQYF. The CDR3 DNA is TGCGCCAGCAGCTTCTCAGATAGCGGAGCTAGGTCCCAGTACTTC. This chain connects TRBV5-1 to TRBJ2-5; D might be TRBD2 (6 bases). The germline V and J ends were trimmed by 2 bases and 9 bases, with 20 bases remaining between them. The CDR3 has 15 amino acids. CDR1 is SGHRS and CDR2 is YFSETQ in the germline V gene.

The chain is built from TRBV3-1 (or the pseudogene TRBV3-2) and TRBJ2-3; D perhaps matches TRBD2 (5 bases). CDR3 length: 12 residues. Deletions cut 0 bases from V and 14 bases from J, with 12 bases between. Germline V gives CDR1 LGHDT, CDR2 YNNKEL (reference sequence). The CDR3 protein is CASSQDVGAPYF. CDR3 coding DNA: TGTGCCAGCAGCCAAGATGTGGGAGCGCCGTATTTT.

This chain joins TRBV19 and TRBJ1-1; D might be TRBD1 (6 bases). V was clipped by 3 bases and J by 0 bases, with 8 bases between them. Germline V gives CDR1 LNHDA, CDR2 SQIVND (reference sequence). CDR3 size: 14 residues. DNA of the CDR3: TGTGCCAGTAGTATCACAGGGATGAACACTGAAGCTTTCTTT. Encoded protein: CASSITGMNTEAFF. The full variable domain, in which reference TRBV19 and TRBJ1-1 provide the parts outside the CDR3, is DGGITQSPKYLFRKEGQNVTLSCEQNLNHDAMYWYRQDPGQGLRLIYYSQIVNDFQKGDIAEGYSVSREKKESFPLTVTSAQKNPTAFYLCASSITGMNTEAFFGQGTRLTVV.

J is TRBJ2-7 and V is TRBV6-5; tentatively, D is TRBD2 (5 bases). V was clipped by 6 bases and J by 0 bases, with 9 bases between them. The CDR3 covers 13 residues. The germline gives CDR1 MNHEY, CDR2 SVGAGI. CDR3 region: CASSPAGSYEQYF. The DNA of the CDR3 is TGTGCCAGCAGCCCGGCGGGCTCCTACGAGCAGTACTTC.

The chain combines TRBV19 with TRBJ1-1; D is unresolved. The CDR3 totals 13 residues. CDR1 and CDR2 (germline): LNHDA, SQIVND (reference sequence). The germline V and J ends were trimmed by 5 bases and 0 bases, with 7 bases remaining between them. The CDR3, as DNA: TGTGCCAGTAGTCCTTCAGTGAACACTGAAGCTTTCTTT. Its translation is CASSPSVNTEAFF.

V gene TRBV14 combines with J gene TRBJ1-1; TRBD1 is a possible D gene (5 bases). The germline V gene has CDR1 SGHDN and CDR2 FVKESK. The CDR3 extends over 17 amino acids. V shed 0 bases and J shed 3 bases, with 17 bases lying between them. The CDR3 here is CASSQDQGLVRDTEAFF. The CDR3 coding sequence is TGTGCCAGCAGCCAAGACCAGGGTTTAGTCAGAGACACTGAAGCTTTCTTT.

V usage is TRBV7-9 and J usage is TRBJ1-2, with D perhaps matching TRBD1 (5 bases). V was cut by 8 bases and J by 5 bases, with 9 bases left in between. This CDR3 has 11 amino acids. In germline, CDR1 is SEHNR, CDR2 FQNEAQ (reference sequence). CDR3 nucleotide sequence: TGTGCCAGCGGGGCTGATTATGGCTACACCTTC. Amino acids: CASGADYGYTF.

The chain joins TRBV9 to TRBJ2-1, with D perhaps matching TRBD2 (5 bases). Germline-derived CDR1 and CDR2 are SGDLS and YYNGEE. The CDR3 is 15 amino acids. V lost 4 bases, J lost 0 bases, and 11 bases lay in between. CDR3 bases: TGTGCCAGCAGCTTAACTAGTCTCTCCTACAATGAGCAGTTCTTC. Amino acids: CASSLTSLSYNEQFF. Full variable domain (missing parts from reference TRBV9 and TRBJ2-1): DSGVTQTPKHLITATGQRVTLRCSPRSGDLSVYWYQQSLDQGLQFLIQYYNGEERAKGNILERFSAQQFPDLHSELNLSSLELGDSALYFCASSLTSLSYNEQFFGPGTRLTVL.

The rearrangement uses TRBV4-1 and TRBJ2-2; TRBD2 agrees at 8 bases. The germline V gene has CDR1 MGHRA and CDR2 YSYEKL. Trimming took 0 bases from V and 0 from J; bases not matched to a gene: 3. The length of the CDR3 is 17 residues. The CDR3 here is CASSQEGRGANTGELFF. In nucleotides, the CDR3 is TGCGCCAGCAGCCAAGAGGGGCGGGGGGCGAACACCGGGGAGCTGTTTTTT.

The V call is TRBV12-5, the J call TRBJ1-4; D uncertain. CDR1 and CDR2 (germline): LGHNT, FRNRAP. V lost 3 bases and J 0 bases, leaving 14 bases between the germline ends. CDR3 length equals 17 residues. The CDR3 DNA is TGTGCTAGTGGTTTTGAGATAAGTCCTGCAACTAATGAAAAACTGTTTTTT. Its protein is CASGFEISPATNEKLFF.